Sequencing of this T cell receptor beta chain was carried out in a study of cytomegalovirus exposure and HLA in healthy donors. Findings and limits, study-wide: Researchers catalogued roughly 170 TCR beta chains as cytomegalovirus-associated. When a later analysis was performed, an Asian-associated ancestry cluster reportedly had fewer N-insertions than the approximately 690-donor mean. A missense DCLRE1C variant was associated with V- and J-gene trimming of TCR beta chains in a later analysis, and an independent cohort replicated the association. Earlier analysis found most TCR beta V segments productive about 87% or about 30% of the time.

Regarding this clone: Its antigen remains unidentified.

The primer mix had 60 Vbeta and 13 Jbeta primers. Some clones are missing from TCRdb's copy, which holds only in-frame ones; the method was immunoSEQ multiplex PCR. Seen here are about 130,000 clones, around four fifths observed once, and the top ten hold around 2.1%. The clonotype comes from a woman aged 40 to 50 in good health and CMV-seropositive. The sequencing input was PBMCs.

The CDR3 loop is CASSPRENTEAFF. CDR3 sequence (DNA): TGTGCCAGCTCACCCAGGGAGAACACTGAAGCTTTCTTT. The gene calls are TRBV18 and TRBJ1-1, with a tentative D call TRBD1 (5 bases). The germline V and J ends were trimmed by 3 bases and 1 base, with 6 bases remaining between them. Germline V gene lookup returns CDR1 KGHSH and CDR2 LQKENI. The CDR3 has 13 residues. Together with reference TRBV18 and TRBJ1-1, the CDR3 gives the full variable domain: NAGVMQNPRHLVRRRGQEARLRCSPMKGHSHVYWYRQLPEEGLKFMVYLQKENIIDESGMPKERFSAEFPKEGPSILRIQQVVRGDSAAYFCASSPRENTEAFFGQGTRLTVV.